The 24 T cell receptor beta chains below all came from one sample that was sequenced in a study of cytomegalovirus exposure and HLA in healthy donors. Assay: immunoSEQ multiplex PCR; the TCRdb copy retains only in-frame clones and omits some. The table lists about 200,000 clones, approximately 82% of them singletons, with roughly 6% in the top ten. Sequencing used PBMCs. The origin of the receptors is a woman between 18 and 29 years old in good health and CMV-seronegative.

The CDR3 here is CASSQDLQKWNEQFF. The CDR3, as DNA: TGTGCCAGCAGCCAGGACTTACAGAAGTGGAATGAGCAGTTCTTC. The chain combines TRBV14 with TRBJ2-1; D might be TRBD2 (5 bases). The CDR3 length is 15 residues. Trimming took off 3 bases at V and 7 bases at J, with 16 bases between the two ends. Germline lookup yields CDR1 SGHDN and CDR2 FVKESK.

CDR3 sequence: CASSLAEAREQYF. DNA of the CDR3: TGTGCCAGCAGTTTAGCGGAGGCCCGCGAGCAGTACTTC. The V and J genes are TRBV6-1 and TRBJ2-7; a possible D gene is TRBD2 (6 bases). Germline V gene data show CDR1 as MNHNS and CDR2 as SASEGT. The CDR3 length is 13 residues. V was shortened by 5 bases and J by 6 bases, with 14 bases between the two germline ends.

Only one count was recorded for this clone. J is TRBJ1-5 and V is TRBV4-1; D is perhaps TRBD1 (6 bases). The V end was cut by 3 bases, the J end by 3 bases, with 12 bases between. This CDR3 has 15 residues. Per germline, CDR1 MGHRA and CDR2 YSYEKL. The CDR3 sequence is CASSHPDRYNQPQHF. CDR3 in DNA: TGCGCCAGCAGCCATCCCGACAGGTACAATCAGCCCCAGCATTTT.

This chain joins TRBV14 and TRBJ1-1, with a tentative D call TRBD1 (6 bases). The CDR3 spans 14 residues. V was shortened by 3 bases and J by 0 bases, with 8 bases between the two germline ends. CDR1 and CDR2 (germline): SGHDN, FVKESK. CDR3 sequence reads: CASSHWGLNTEAFF. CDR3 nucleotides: TGTGCCAGCAGCCATTGGGGGCTGAACACTGAAGCTTTCTTT. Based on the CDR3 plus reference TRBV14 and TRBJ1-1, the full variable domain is EAGVTQFPSHSVIEKGQTVTLRCDPISGHDNLYWYRRVMGKEIKFLLHFVKESKQDESGMPNNRFLAERTGGTYSTLKVQPAELEDSGVYFCASSHWGLNTEAFFGQGTRLTVV.

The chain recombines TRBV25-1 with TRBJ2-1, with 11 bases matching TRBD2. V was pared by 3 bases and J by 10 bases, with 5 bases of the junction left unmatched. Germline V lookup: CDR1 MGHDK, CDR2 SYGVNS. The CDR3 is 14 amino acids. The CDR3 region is CASSDASGGIEQFF. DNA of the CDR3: TGTGCCAGCAGTGACGCTAGCGGGGGGATCGAGCAGTTCTTC.

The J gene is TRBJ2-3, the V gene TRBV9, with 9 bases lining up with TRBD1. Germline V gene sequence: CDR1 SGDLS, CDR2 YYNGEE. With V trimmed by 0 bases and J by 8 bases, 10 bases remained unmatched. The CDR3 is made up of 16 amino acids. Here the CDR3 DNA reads TGTGCCAGCAGCGTAGGGCGGGGACAGGGCGAGCGTACGCAGTATTTT. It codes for CASSVGRGQGERTQYF.

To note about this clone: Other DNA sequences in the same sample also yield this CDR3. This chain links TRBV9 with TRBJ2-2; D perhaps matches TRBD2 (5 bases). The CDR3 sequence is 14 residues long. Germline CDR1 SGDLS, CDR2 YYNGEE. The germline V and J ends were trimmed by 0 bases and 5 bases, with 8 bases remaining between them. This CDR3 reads CASSVGGGTGELFF. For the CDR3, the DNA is TGTGCCAGCAGCGTAGGCGGAGGAACCGGGGAGCTGTTTTTT.

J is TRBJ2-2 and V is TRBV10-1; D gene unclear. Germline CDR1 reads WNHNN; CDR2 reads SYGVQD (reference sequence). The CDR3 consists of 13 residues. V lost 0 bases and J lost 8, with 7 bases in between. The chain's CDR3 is CASSESSSGELFF. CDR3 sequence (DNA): TGCGCCAGCAGTGAGTCGAGTTCTGGGGAGCTGTTTTTT.

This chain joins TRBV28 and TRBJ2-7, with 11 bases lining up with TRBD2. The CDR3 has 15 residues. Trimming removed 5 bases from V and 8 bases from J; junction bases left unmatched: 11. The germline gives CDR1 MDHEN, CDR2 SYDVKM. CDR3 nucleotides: TGTGCCAGCAGTGCTAGCGGGAGGAAACCGGGGCAGCAGTACTTC. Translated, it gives CASSASGRKPGQQYF.

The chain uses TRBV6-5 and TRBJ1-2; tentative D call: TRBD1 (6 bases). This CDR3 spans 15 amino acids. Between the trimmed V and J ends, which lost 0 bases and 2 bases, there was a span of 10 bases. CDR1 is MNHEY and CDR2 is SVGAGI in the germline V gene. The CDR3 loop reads CASSYSGTQNYGYTF. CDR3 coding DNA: TGTGCCAGCAGTTACTCTGGGACACAGAACTATGGCTACACCTTC.

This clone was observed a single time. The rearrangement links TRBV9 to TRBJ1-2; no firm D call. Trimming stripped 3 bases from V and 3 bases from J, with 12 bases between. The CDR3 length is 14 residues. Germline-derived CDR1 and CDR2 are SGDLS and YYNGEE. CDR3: CASSAPGGYYGYTF. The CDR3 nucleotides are TGTGCCAGCAGCGCCCCCGGCGGCTACTATGGCTACACCTTC.

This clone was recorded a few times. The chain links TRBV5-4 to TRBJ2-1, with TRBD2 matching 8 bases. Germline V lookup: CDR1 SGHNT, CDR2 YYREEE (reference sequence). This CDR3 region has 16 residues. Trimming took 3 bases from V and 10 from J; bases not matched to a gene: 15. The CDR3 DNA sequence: TGTGCCAGCAGCTGGACCGGGGGGGCCACCGGCCTGGAGCAGTTCTTC. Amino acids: CASSWTGGATGLEQFF.

Here the CDR3 DNA reads TGCGCCAGCAGCTTGATTGGCGAGGGCACAGATACGCAGTATTTT. This encodes CASSLIGEGTDTQYF. The V call is TRBV5-1, the J call TRBJ2-3; D not resolved. Looked up from germline, CDR1 is SGHRS and CDR2 is YFSETQ. CDR3 size: 15 residues. Trimming took off 1 base at V and 1 base at J, with 10 bases between the two ends.

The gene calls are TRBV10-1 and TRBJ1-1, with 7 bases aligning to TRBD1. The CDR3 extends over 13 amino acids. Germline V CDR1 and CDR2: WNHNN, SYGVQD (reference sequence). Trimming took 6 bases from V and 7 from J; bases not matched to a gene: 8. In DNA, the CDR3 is TGCGCCAGCAGAGGAGGACAGGACCTTGAAGCTTTCTTT. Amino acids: CASRGGQDLEAFF.

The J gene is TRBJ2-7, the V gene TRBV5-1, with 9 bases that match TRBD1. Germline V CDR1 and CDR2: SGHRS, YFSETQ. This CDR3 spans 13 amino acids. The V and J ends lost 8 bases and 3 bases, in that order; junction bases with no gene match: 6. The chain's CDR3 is CASRQGDHYEQYF. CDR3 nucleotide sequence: TGCGCCAGTCGACAGGGGGATCACTACGAGCAGTACTTC.

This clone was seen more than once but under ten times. The CDR3 region is CASTMGTDYGYTF. CDR3 DNA: TGTGCCAGCACCATGGGGACAGACTATGGCTACACCTTC. The V and J genes are TRBV9 and TRBJ1-2; TRBD1 aligns across 7 bases. Unmatched junction bases numbered 5, after V lost 6 bases and J lost 3 bases. This CDR3 has 13 residues. Looked up from germline, CDR1 is SGDLS and CDR2 is YYNGEE.

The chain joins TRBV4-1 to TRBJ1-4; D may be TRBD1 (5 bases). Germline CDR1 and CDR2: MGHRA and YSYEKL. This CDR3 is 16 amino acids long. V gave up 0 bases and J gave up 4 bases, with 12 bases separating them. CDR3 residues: CASSQDLNRYNEKLFF. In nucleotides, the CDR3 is TGCGCCAGCAGCCAAGATCTGAACAGGTATAATGAAAAACTGTTTTTT.

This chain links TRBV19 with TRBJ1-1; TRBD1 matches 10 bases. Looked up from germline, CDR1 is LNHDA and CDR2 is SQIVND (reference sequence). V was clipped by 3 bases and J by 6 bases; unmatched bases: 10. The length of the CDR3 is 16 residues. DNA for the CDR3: TGTGCCAGTAGTATGATACCGGGACAGGGGTTGGCTGAAGCTTTCTTT. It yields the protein CASSMIPGQGLAEAFF. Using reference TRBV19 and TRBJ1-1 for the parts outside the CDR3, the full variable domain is DGGITQSPKYLFRKEGQNVTLSCEQNLNHDAMYWYRQDPGQGLRLIYYSQIVNDFQKGDIAEGYSVSREKKESFPLTVTSAQKNPTAFYLCASSMIPGQGLAEAFFGQGTRLTVV.

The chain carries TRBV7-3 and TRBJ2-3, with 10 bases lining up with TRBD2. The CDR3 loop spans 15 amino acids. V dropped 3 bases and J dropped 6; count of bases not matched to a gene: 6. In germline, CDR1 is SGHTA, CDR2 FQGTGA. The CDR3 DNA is TGTGCCAGCAGCTTTCTAGCGGGAGTAGGGGATACGCAGTATTTT. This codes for CASSFLAGVGDTQYF.

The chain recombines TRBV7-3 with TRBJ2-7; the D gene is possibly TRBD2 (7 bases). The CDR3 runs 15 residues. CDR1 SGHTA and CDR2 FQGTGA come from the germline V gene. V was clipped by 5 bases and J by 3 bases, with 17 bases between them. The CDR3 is CASSEGGTTGYEQYF. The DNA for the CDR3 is TGTGCCAGCAGCGAGGGGGGGACTACCGGCTACGAGCAGTACTTC.

The CDR3 loop reads CAWRRQINTEAFF. The CDR3 DNA reads as TGTGCCTGGAGAAGACAGATAAACACTGAAGCTTTCTTT. V gene TRBV30 combines with J gene TRBJ1-1, with a weak D call TRBD1 (5 bases). The CDR3 has 13 residues. V lost 3 bases to trimming and J lost 2 bases, with 10 bases between them. Germline V gene sequence: CDR1 GTSNPN, CDR2 SVGIG (reference sequence).

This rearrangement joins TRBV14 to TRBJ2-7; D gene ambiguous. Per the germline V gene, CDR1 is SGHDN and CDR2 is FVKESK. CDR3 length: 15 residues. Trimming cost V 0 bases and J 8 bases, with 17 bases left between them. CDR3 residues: CASSQDHRHTMKQYF. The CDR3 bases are TGTGCCAGCAGCCAAGATCATCGACATACGATGAAGCAGTACTTC.

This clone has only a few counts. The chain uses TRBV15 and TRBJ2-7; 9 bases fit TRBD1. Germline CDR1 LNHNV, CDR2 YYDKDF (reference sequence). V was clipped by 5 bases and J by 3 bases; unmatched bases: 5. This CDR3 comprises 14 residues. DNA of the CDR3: TGTGCCACCAGCGGCCGGGACAGGGTCTACGAGCAGTACTTC. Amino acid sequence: CATSGRDRVYEQYF.

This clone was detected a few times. In nucleotides, the CDR3 is TGTGCCAGCTCACCACCGGAAAGCGGAGGAGAGCAGTTCTTC. Its protein product is CASSPPESGGEQFF. J is TRBJ2-1 and V is TRBV18, with D perhaps matching TRBD2 (5 bases). Trimming removed 0 bases at V and 10 bases at J, with 13 bases between. This CDR3 contains 14 residues. The germline V gene encodes CDR1 KGHSH and CDR2 LQKENI.